Below, one T cell receptor (beta chain) is given with its context. Its antigen remains unidentified. The sample belongs to a study of cytomegalovirus exposure and HLA in healthy donors. Across the whole study: Findings of an earlier analysis included some 120 million unique TCR beta sequences from some 180 million T cells. Study conclusions and caveats: Testing in vitro showed three CMV-associated chains specific for CMV antigens.

Trimming removed 4 bases from V and 11 bases from J, with 17 bases in between. The CDR3 is 12 amino acids. CDR1 is GTSNPN and CDR2 is SVGIG in the germline V gene (reference sequence). This PCR relied on a set of 60 Vbeta primers and 13 Jbeta primers. The table came from immunoSEQ multiplex PCR; TCRdb's copy has only in-frame clones and leaves some out. The top ten clones hold 2% to 3% of a sample with 90,000 to 120,000 clones, 82% of them seen once. The chain carries TRBV30 and TRBJ1-2, with D perhaps matching TRBD1 (5 bases). The TCR sequence derives from a man younger than 45 in good health and CMV-seropositive. Sequenced sample: PBMCs. CDR3 sequence reads: CAWIPFPDKYTF. CDR3 bases: TGTGCCTGGATCCCCTTTCCGGACAAATACACCTTC.